This TCR beta chain emerged from a study of blood T cell repertoires in COVID-19 (dated by TCRdb to between 2020 and 2021). Turning to the overall study: Collaborator samples came from the United States, Italy and Spain and covered acute and convalescent phases of COVID-19. Samples came from the ongoing ImmuneRACE study (first 160 participants) plus 1,254 subjects from 6 global collaborators. Subjects who had been exposed to COVID-19, were actively infected with it, or had recovered from it provided the deeply sampled blood TCRbeta repertoires that made up the dataset. A freely available public database, intended as a resource for researchers studying the immune response to SARS-CoV-2, is where the repertoires were released. A de-identified subject ID, COVID-19 status, age in years and sex were almost always included in the sample metadata. The material from the prospective study consisted of cDNA or gDNA derived from T cells, B-cell-depleted T cells, or PBMCs. Where available, HLA class I and class II types were obtained from metadata supplied by the sample provider rather than from assay-based typing.

At the junction V is shortened by 5 bases and J by 1 base; bases outside the gene matches: 3. The CDR3 runs 14 amino acids, cysteine and phenylalanine included. The only DNA kept is the CDR3, 42 bases in frame from the first base. According to the germline V gene, CDR1 reads MNHEY and CDR2 reads SVGAGI. TCRbeta CDR3 regions were amplified from genomic DNA using the immunoSEQ Assay, a bias-controlled multiplex PCR. The study's own analysis went as follows. Nucleated cell counts per sample were estimated from amplification of reference gene primers within the assay. To quantify the absolute abundance of each unique TCRbeta CDR3 rearrangement, sequence reads were collapsed and filtered. For each sample, productive Simpson clonality was calculated as the square root of Simpson's diversity index across productive rearrangements. Entries here come from immuneACCESS through TCRdb and include only in-frame sequences with V and J called. Some clones fail to appear in such tables; in the studies checked, an unresolved V gene covers under half of the shortfall, and the cause of the remainder is unknown. The V and J calls and clone size come from that table; D and trimming were worked out from the DNA. This sample has roughly 150,000 clones in its table, and roughly 90% of those were observed once. The ten top clones hold approximately 4.3% of the sample.

Notes on this clone: Its specific antigen is unknown. Per-base quality was not reported, and no clone a single base away is much larger than it.

Participants in the prospective study were enrolled through a virtual design, were aged roughly 18 to 90 years, and lived in 24 United States geographic areas. In the prospective study, participants were assigned to cohorts based on the clinical history participants reported in a screening survey and a study questionnaire. For ImmuneRACE Cohort 3, a participant was defined as recovered based on two consecutive negative NP/OP PCR tests, clearance by a healthcare professional, or resolution of symptoms. Mobile phlebotomists in the prospective study collected whole blood, serum and a nasopharyngeal or oropharyngeal swab from every participant. Over a roughly 2-month period, participants in the prospective study had the option of providing additional blood draws and questionnaires. Before DNA extraction, blood samples from the prospective study were shipped at room temperature or frozen. Overall results and qualifications from the work: The amount of clinical and demographic metadata varied by source and participant and was provided uncurated.

Sequenced input: PBMCs or T cells enriched from blood (not recorded which). Here the chain combines TRBV6-5 and TRBJ1-1; 8 bases in the middle match TRBD1. The clonotype comes from a man in his fifties who had recovered from COVID-19. CDR3 sequence: CASSKDRANTEAFF. The nucleotide sequence is given as TGTGCCAGCAGTAAGGACAGGGCGAACACTGAAGCTTTCTTT.